This paragraph covers one T cell receptor beta chain sequence. Its matching antigen is unknown. These data belong to a study of cytomegalovirus exposure and HLA in healthy donors. Study-wide findings and caveats: The study recorded 160 or so TCR beta chains that were cytomegalovirus-associated. Most of the CMV-associated TCR beta chains (in a later analysis) appeared to be HLA-restricted.

The CDR3 runs to 16 residues. Germline V gene sequence: CDR1 SQVTM, CDR2 ANQGSEA. The ends lost 3 bases at V and 6 bases at J; junction bases unmatched: 11. Amplification used 60 Vbeta primers and 13 Jbeta primers. The protocol was immunoSEQ multiplex PCR, while the TCRdb copy is restricted to in-frame clones and leaves out a portion. The data contain 120,000 to 150,000 clones, approximately 78% of them singletons. The donors gave bone marrow, and they were healthy. Donors likely had unrecorded immune exposures despite being nominally healthy when sampled. This sequence was found in a middle-aged man in good health and CMV-seropositive. Specimen: PBMCs. The chain uses TRBV29-1 and TRBJ2-1; 10 positions agree with TRBD2. CDR3 residues: CSVDGASGSRSNEQFF. For the CDR3, the DNA is TGCAGCGTTGACGGGGCTAGCGGGAGTCGAAGCAATGAGCAGTTCTTC.